This T cell receptor beta chain is from a study of control samples from healthy donors and cancer patients. Generated by immunoSEQ multiplex PCR, the TCRdb table keeps only in-frame clones and is missing some. The top ten clones hold almost 6% of a sample with about 160,000 clones, over 85% of them seen once. This clone was recorded once. The V gene end was trimmed by 4 bases and the J gene end by 7 bases; junction bases not matched to a gene: 4. Looked up from germline, CDR1 is SNHLY and CDR2 is FYNNEI. The CDR3 runs to 14 residues. Specimen: blood. This chain links TRBV2 with TRBJ1-6; TRBD1 agrees at 7 bases. This clonotype was sampled from a man aged 18 to 29 in good health. The CDR3 coding sequence is TGTGCCAGCAGTGTAGGACAGGTGAATTCACCCCTCCACTTT. Its protein product is CASSVGQVNSPLHF. The whole variable domain, filled in from reference TRBV2 and TRBJ1-6, reads EPEVTQTPSHQVTQMGQEVILRCVPISNHLYFYWYRQILGQKVEFLVSFYNNEISEKSEIFDDQFSVERPDGSNFTLKIRSTKLEDSAMYFCASSVGQVNSPLHFGNGTRLTVT.